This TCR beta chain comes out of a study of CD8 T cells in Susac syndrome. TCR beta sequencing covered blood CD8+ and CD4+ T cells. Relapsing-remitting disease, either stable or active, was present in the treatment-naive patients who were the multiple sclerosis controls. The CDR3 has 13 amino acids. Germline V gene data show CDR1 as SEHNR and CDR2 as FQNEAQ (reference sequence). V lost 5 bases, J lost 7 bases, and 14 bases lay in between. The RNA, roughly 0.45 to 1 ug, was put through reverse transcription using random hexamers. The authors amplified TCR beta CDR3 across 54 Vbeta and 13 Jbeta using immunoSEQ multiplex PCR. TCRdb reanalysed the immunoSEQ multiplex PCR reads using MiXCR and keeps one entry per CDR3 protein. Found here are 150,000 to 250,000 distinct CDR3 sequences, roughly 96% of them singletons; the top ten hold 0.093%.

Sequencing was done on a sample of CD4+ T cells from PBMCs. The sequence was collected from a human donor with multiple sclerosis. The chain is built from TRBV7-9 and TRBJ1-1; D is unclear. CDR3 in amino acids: CASSEYTANEAFF. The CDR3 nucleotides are TGTGCCAGCAGCGAGTACACGGCCAATGAAGCTTTCTTT.